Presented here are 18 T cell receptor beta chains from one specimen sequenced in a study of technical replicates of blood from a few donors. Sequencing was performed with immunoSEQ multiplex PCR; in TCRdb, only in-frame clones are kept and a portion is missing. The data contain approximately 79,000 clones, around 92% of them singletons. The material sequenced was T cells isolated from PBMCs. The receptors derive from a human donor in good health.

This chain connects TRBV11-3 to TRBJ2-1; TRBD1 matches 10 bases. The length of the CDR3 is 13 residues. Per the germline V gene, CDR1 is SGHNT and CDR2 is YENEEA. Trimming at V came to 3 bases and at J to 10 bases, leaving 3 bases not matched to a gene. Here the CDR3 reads CASSLGTGVEQFF. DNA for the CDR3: TGTGCCAGCAGCTTGGGGACAGGGGTCGAGCAGTTCTTC.

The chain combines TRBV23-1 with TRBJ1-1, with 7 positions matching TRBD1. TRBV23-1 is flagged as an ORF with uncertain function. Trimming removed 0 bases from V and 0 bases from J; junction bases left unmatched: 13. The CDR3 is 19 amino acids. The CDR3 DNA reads TGCGCCAGCAGTCAATCGTTTTTGGAGGGGGCCTTTTTGAACACTGAAGCTTTCTTT. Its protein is CASSQSFLEGAFLNTEAFF.

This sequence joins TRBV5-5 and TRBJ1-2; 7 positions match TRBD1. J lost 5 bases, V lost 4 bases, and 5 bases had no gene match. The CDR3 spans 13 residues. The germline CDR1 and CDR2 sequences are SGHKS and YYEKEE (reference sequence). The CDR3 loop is CASSRQGGYGYTF. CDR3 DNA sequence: TGTGCCAGCAGCCGACAGGGTGGGTATGGCTACACCTTC.

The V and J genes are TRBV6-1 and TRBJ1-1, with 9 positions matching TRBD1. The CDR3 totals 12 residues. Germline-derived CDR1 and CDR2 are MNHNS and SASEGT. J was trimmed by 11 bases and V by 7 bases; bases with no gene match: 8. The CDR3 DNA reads TGTGCCAGCAAGACAGGGGGAGTACAGGCTTTCTTT. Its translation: CASKTGGVQAFF.

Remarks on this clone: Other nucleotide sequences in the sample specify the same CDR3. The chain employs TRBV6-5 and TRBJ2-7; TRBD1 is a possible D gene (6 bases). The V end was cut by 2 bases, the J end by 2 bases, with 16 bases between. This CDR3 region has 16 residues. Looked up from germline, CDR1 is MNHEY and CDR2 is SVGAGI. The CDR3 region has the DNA TGTGCCAGCAGTTACCAAGGGACATCCAGGACCTACGAGCAGTACTTC. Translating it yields CASSYQGTSRTYEQYF.

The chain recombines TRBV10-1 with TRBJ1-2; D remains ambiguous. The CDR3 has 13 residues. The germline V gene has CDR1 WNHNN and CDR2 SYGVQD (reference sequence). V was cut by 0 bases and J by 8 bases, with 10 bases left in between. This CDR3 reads CASSESGGSGYTF. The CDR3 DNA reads TGCGCCAGCAGTGAGTCGGGAGGGAGCGGCTACACCTTC.

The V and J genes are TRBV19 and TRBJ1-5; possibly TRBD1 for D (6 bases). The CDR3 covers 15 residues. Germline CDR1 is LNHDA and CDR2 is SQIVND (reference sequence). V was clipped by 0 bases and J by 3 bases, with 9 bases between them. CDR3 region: CASSIDTGINQPQHF. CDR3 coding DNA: TGTGCCAGTAGTATAGATACAGGGATCAATCAGCCCCAGCATTTT. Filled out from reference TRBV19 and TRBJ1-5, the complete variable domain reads DGGITQSPKYLFRKEGQNVTLSCEQNLNHDAMYWYRQDPGQGLRLIYYSQIVNDFQKGDIAEGYSVSREKKESFPLTVTSAQKNPTAFYLCASSIDTGINQPQHFGDGTRLSIL.

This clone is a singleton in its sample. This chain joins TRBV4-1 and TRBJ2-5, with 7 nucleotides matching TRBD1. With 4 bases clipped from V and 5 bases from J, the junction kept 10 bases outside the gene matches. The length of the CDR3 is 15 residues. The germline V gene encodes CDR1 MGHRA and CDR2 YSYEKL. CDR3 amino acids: CASSPRSTGEETQYF. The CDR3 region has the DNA TGCGCCAGCAGCCCTAGAAGCACAGGGGAGGAGACCCAGTACTTC.

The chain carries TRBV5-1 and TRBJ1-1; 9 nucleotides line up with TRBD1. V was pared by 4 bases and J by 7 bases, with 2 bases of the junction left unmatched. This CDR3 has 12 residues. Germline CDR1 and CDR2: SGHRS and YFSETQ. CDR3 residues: CASSRDRVEAFF. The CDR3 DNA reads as TGCGCCAGCAGCAGGGACAGGGTTGAAGCTTTCTTT.

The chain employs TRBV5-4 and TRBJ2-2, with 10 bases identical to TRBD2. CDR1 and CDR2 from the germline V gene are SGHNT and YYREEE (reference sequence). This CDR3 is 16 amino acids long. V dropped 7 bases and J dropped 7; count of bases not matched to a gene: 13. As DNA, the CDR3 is TGTGCCAGCCTAGCCGGTCCTAGCGGGAGTGACGGGGAGCTGTTTTTT. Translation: CASLAGPSGSDGELFF.

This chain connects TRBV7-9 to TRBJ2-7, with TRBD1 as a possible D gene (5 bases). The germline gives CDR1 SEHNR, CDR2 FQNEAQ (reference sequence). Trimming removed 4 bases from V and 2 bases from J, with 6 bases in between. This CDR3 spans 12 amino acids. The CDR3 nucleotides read TGTGCCAGCAGCTCAGGGACCTACGAGCAGTACTTC. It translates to CASSSGTYEQYF.

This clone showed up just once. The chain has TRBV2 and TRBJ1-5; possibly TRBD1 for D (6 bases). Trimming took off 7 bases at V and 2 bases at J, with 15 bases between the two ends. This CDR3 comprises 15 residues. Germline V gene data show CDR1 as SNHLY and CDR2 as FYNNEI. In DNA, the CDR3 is TGTGCCAGCAAGCCAGGGGTAATGGGCAATCAGCCCCAGCATTTT. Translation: CASKPGVMGNQPQHF.

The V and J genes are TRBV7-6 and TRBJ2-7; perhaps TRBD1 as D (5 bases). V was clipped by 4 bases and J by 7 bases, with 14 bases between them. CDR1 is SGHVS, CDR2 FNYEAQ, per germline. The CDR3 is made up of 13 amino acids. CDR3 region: CASSSQDTFEQYF. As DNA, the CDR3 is TGTGCCAGCAGCTCACAGGACACTTTTGAGCAGTACTTC.

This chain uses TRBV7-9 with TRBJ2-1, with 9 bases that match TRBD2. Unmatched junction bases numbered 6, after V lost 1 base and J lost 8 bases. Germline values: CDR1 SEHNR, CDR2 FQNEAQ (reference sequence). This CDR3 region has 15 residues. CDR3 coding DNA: TGTGCCAGCAGCTTAGTAGCGGGAGTCTTTGATGAGCAGTTCTTC. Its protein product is CASSLVAGVFDEQFF.

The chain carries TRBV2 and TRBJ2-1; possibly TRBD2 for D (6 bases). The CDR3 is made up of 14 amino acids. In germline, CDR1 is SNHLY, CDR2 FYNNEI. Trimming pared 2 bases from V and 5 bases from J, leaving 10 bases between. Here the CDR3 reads CASSEKWTNNEQFF. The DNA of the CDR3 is TGTGCCAGCAGTGAAAAGTGGACTAACAATGAGCAGTTCTTC. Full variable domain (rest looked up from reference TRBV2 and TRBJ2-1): EPEVTQTPSHQVTQMGQEVILRCVPISNHLYFYWYRQILGQKVEFLVSFYNNEISEKSEIFDDQFSVERPDGSNFTLKIRSTKLEDSAMYFCASSEKWTNNEQFFGPGTRLTVL.

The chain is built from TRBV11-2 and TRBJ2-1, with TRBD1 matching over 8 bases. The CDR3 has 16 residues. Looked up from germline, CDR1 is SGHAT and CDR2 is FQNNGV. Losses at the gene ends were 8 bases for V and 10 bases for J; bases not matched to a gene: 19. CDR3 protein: CASASSGTGGDEEQFF. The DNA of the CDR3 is TGTGCCAGCGCATCCTCCGGGACAGGAGGGGATGAAGAGCAGTTCTTC.

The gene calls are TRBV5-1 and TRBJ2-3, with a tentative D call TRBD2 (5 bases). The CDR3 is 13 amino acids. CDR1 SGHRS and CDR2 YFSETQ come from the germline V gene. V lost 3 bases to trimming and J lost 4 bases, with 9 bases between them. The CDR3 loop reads CASSSELADTQYF. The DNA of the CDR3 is TGCGCCAGCAGCTCCGAACTAGCAGATACGCAGTATTTT.

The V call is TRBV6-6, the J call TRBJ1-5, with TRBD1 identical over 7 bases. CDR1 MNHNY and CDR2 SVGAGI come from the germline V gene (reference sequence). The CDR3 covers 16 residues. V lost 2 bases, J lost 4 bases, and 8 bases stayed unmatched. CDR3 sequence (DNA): TGTGCCAGCAGTTACGAAATGGGACAGCAAAATCAGCCCCAGCATTTT. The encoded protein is CASSYEMGQQNQPQHF.